This T cell receptor beta chain comes out of a study of cytomegalovirus exposure and HLA in healthy donors. V was clipped by 3 bases and J by 6 bases; unmatched bases: 7. The CDR3 runs 15 residues. In germline, CDR1 is SGHRS, CDR2 YFSETQ. This clone was counted between two and nine times. Its target is not known. Study findings and constraints: Altogether, some 170 TCR beta chains were recorded as cytomegalovirus-associated. Reports described diagnosis of cytomegalovirus status by the classifier as highly specific and sensitive.

Libraries were prepared by immunoSEQ multiplex PCR; TCRdb keeps only in-frame clonotypes and omits some of them. The table records 150,000 to 200,000 clones, about 81% of them present only once. Separate from the approximately 670-subject first cohort was the approximately 110-subject validation cohort, to which the donors belonged. Source material: PBMCs. This sequence originates from a woman aged 30 to 39 in good health and CMV-seronegative. The chain has TRBV5-1 and TRBJ2-7, with 12 bases lining up with TRBD2. The CDR3 reads CASSSTLAGGSEQYF. The DNA of the CDR3 is TGCGCCAGCAGCTCCACACTAGCGGGGGGAAGCGAGCAGTACTTC.